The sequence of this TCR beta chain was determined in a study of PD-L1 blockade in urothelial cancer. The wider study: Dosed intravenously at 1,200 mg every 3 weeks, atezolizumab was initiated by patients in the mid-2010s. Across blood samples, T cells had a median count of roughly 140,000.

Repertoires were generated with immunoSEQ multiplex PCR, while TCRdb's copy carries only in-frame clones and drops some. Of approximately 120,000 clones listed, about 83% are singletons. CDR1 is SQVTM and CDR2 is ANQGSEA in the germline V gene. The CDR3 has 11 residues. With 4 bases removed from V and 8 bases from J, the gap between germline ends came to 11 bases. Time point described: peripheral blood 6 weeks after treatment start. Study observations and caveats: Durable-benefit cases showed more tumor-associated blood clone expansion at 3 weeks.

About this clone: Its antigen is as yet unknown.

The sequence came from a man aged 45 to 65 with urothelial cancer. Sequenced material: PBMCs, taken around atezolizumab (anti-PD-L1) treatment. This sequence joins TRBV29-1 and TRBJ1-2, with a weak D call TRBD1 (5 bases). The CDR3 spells CSVVETEGYTF. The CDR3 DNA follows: TGCAGCGTTGTCGAGACAGAAGGCTACACCTTC. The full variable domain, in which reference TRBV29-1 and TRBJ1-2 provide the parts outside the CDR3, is SAVISQKPSRDICQRGTSLTIQCQVDSQVTMMFWYRQQPGQSLTLIATANQGSEATYESGFVIDKFPISRPNLTFSTLTVSNMSPEDSSIYLCSVVETEGYTFGSGTRLTVV.